The source of this T cell receptor beta chain is a study of blood T cell repertoires in COVID-19. Study-level information: From the United States, Italy and Spain came samples of acute and convalescent COVID-19. In each case, the material was cDNA or gDNA derived from T cells, B-cell-depleted T cells, or PBMCs.

In the source study's methods: Reference gene primer amplification in the assay estimated nucleated cell counts. The table came from immunoSEQ multiplex PCR; TCRdb's copy has only in-frame clones and leaves some out. That table is the source of V, J and clone size, and D and trimming were worked out from the DNA. The sample comprises some 110,000 clones, over 80% of which are singletons, and around 0.77% rests with the top ten. Per germline, CDR1 GTSNPN and CDR2 SVGIG (reference sequence). The CDR3 covers 13 residues. V was cut by 1 base and J by 10 bases, with 11 bases left in between. Sequences were obtained from peripheral blood. This TCR derives from a woman in her 70s with acute or convalescent COVID-19. The gene calls are TRBV30 and TRBJ1-6, with a tentative D call TRBD1 (6 bases). CDR3 amino acids: CAWSAQGWSPLHF. The DNA for the CDR3 is TGTGCCTGGAGTGCACAGGGTTGGTCACCCCTCCACTTT.